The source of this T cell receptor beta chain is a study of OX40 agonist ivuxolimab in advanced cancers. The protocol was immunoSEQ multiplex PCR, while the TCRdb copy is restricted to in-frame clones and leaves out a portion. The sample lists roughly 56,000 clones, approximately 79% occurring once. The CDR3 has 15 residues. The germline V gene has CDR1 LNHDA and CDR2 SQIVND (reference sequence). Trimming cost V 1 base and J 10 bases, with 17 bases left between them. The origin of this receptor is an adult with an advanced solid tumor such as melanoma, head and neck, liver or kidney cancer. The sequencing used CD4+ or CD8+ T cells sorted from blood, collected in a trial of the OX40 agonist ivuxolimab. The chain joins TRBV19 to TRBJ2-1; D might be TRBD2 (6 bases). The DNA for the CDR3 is TGTGCCAGTAGTATAGCCGGGACTCCCAGGGAGGAGCAGTTCTTC. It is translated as CASSIAGTPREEQFF.